These 19 T cell receptor beta chains originate from one sample sequenced in a study of OX40 agonist ivuxolimab in advanced cancers. Sequenced by immunoSEQ multiplex PCR; TCRdb stores in-frame clones only, minus some. The table records 35,000 to 45,000 clones, more than 80% of them present only once. The source was CD4+ or CD8+ T cells sorted from blood, collected in a trial of the OX40 agonist ivuxolimab. The origin of the receptors is an adult with an advanced solid tumor such as melanoma, head and neck, liver or kidney cancer.

The genes are TRBV4-3 and TRBJ2-7; maybe TRBD2 (7 bases). V was pared by 0 bases and J by 4 bases, with 16 bases between. This CDR3 comprises 16 residues. Looked up from germline, CDR1 is LGHNA and CDR2 is YSLEER. The CDR3 protein is CASSQDIGEGVYEQYF. CDR3 coding DNA: TGCGCCAGCAGCCAAGATATAGGGGAGGGGGTTTACGAGCAGTACTTC.

The chain recombines TRBV6-6 with TRBJ1-4, with 7 nucleotides matching TRBD1. Germline V gives CDR1 MNHNY, CDR2 SVGAGI (reference sequence). V lost 2 bases and J lost 6; bases outside the gene matches: 9. This CDR3 is 16 amino acids long. CDR3 protein: CASSYGEQGSYEKLFF. DNA for the CDR3: TGTGCCAGCAGTTACGGGGAACAGGGGAGTTATGAAAAACTGTTTTTT.

This sequence joins TRBV6-6 and TRBJ1-6; TRBD1 might be the D (6 bases). CDR1 is MNHNY and CDR2 is SVGAGI in the germline V gene (reference sequence). Trimming took off 6 bases at V and 7 bases at J, with 16 bases between the two ends. The CDR3 is 15 residues long. CDR3 sequence (DNA): TGTGCCAGCAGCCACCCACAGGGACCAAATTCACCCCTCCACTTT. It translates to CASSHPQGPNSPLHF.

This chain uses TRBV11-2 with TRBJ2-5; TRBD2 agrees at 14 bases. The V gene end was trimmed by 5 bases and the J gene end by 5 bases; junction bases not matched to a gene: 7. This CDR3 region has 16 residues. The germline V gene has CDR1 SGHAT and CDR2 FQNNGV. The CDR3 here is CASSPTSGGAGETQYF. CDR3 sequence (DNA): TGTGCCAGCAGCCCGACTAGCGGGGGGGCCGGGGAGACCCAGTACTTC. Variable domain in full (rest from reference TRBV11-2 and TRBJ2-5): EAGVAQSPRYKIIEKRQSVAFWCNPISGHATLYWYQQILGQGPKLLIQFQNNGVVDDSQLPKDRFSAERLKGVDSTLKIQPAKLEDSAVYLCASSPTSGGAGETQYFGPGTRLLVL.

This chain connects TRBV6-5 to TRBJ1-2; TRBD1 matches at 9 bases. The CDR3 totals 13 residues. J was trimmed by 9 bases and V by 5 bases; bases with no gene match: 7. Germline V gene lookup returns CDR1 MNHEY and CDR2 SVGAGI. This chain's CDR3 is CASSQDRGYSYTF. The DNA of the CDR3 is TGTGCCAGCAGTCAGGACAGGGGTTATAGCTACACCTTC.

The rearrangement joins TRBV18 to TRBJ2-4; D remains unclear. The CDR3 has 16 amino acids. Trimming stripped 2 bases from V and 0 bases from J, with 11 bases between. The germline gives CDR1 KGHSH, CDR2 LQKENI. The DNA for the CDR3 is TGTGCCAGCTCACCAGTGACAAATCTAGCCAAAAACATTCAGTACTTC. The encoded protein is CASSPVTNLAKNIQYF.

This clone has more than one count but fewer than ten. V is TRBV18 and J is TRBJ2-7; the D is unclear. Germline V gene lookup returns CDR1 KGHSH and CDR2 LQKENI. The CDR3 totals 14 residues. Trimming cost V 3 bases and J 5 bases, with 14 bases left between them. In DNA, the CDR3 is TGTGCCAGCTCACCGGCGATAGGGTACGACGAGCAGTACTTC. It yields the protein CASSPAIGYDEQYF.

This clone has only one observation. This sequence joins TRBV28 and TRBJ1-3; 7 positions match TRBD1. The trim removed 1 base at V and 5 bases at J, leaving 8 bases unmatched. This CDR3 is built from 16 residues. Germline loops: CDR1 MDHEN, CDR2 SYDVKM. CDR3 in amino acids: CASSLFLAGGRNTIYF. CDR3 nucleotides: TGTGCCAGCAGTTTATTCCTGGCAGGGGGTAGAAACACCATATATTTT.

The chain joins TRBV11-2 to TRBJ2-7, with a tentative D call TRBD2 (6 bases). In germline, CDR1 is SGHAT, CDR2 FQNNGV. This CDR3 spans 14 amino acids. Trimming removed 3 bases from V and 2 bases from J, with 11 bases in between. In nucleotides, the CDR3 is TGTGCCAGCAGCTTCGCCGGGGGTGCCTACGAGCAGTACTTC. It yields the protein CASSFAGGAYEQYF.

This chain connects TRBV4-3 to TRBJ2-3; 7 bases align to TRBD1. The V and J ends lost 0 bases and 0 bases, in that order; junction bases with no gene match: 3. Germline V gene lookup returns CDR1 LGHNA and CDR2 YSLEER. The CDR3 sequence is 16 residues long. CDR3 amino acids: CASSQDGGQSTDTQYF. Here the CDR3 DNA reads TGCGCCAGCAGCCAAGATGGGGGACAGAGCACAGATACGCAGTATTTT.

V gene TRBV4-1 combines with J gene TRBJ2-3; unclear D gene. CDR1 is MGHRA and CDR2 is YSYEKL in the germline V gene. The CDR3 extends over 13 amino acids. Trimming removed 8 bases at V and 1 base at J, with 10 bases between. CDR3 bases: TGCGCCAGCGGGATTGGACGCACAGATACGCAGTATTTT. This encodes CASGIGRTDTQYF.

The chain links TRBV29-1 to TRBJ2-3; 8 bases align to TRBD1. Trimming cost V 6 bases and J 5 bases; bases outside gene matches: 10. The CDR3 length is 14 residues. Germline V CDR1 and CDR2: SQVTM, ANQGSEA. The CDR3 DNA reads as TGCAGCGTCCCGACAGGGGTCGTGGGAGATACGCAGTATTTT. It encodes CSVPTGVVGDTQYF.

The rearrangement uses TRBV4-1 and TRBJ1-2, with D possibly matching TRBD1 (6 bases). V lost 4 bases and J 4 bases, leaving 13 bases between the germline ends. CDR3 length: 14 residues. Germline-derived CDR1 and CDR2 are MGHRA and YSYEKL. In DNA form, the CDR3 reads TGCGCCAGCAGCCCGTGGGGGCGGCTCTATGGCTACACCTTC. This encodes CASSPWGRLYGYTF.

This sequence joins TRBV10-3 and TRBJ1-2; D possibly corresponds to TRBD1 (5 bases). Germline V gives CDR1 ENHRY, CDR2 SYGVKD. This CDR3 contains 14 residues. Trimming removed 3 bases from V and 5 bases from J, with 13 bases in between. The DNA of the CDR3 is TGTGCCATCAGTGACCCCGACAGCCTGTATGGCTACACCTTC. Its translation is CAISDPDSLYGYTF.

V and J are TRBV2 and TRBJ2-2; D gene ambiguous. The CDR3 is 13 amino acids. Trimming removed 8 bases from V and 5 bases from J, with 12 bases in between. Germline V gene data show CDR1 as SNHLY and CDR2 as FYNNEI. CDR3 sequence reads: CASRPLVTGELFF. In DNA, the CDR3 is TGTGCCAGCCGGCCCTTAGTGACCGGGGAGCTGTTTTTT.

Written as DNA, the CDR3 is TGTGCCAGCAGTGAACTGGGACTAGCACTAACCAAAAACATTCAGTACTTC. It translates to CASSELGLALTKNIQYF. This sequence joins TRBV6-1 and TRBJ2-4; TRBD2 agrees at 9 bases. The CDR3 sequence is 17 residues long. The V gene's germline CDR1 is MNHNS and CDR2 SASEGT. With 2 bases clipped from V and 2 bases from J, the junction kept 7 bases outside the gene matches.

CDR3 DNA: TGTGCCAGCAGCTTGGAGGGTCCCAATGAGCAGTTCTTC. Its translation is CASSLEGPNEQFF. The chain recombines TRBV2 with TRBJ2-1; possible D gene TRBD2, 6 bases. Germline V gene data show CDR1 as SNHLY and CDR2 as FYNNEI. The CDR3 length is 13 residues. V was trimmed by 6 bases and J by 6 bases, leaving 12 bases between them.

The chain recombines TRBV27 with TRBJ2-1, with D maybe TRBD1 (5 bases). V lost 5 bases to trimming and J lost 5 bases, with 19 bases between them. The V gene's germline CDR1 is MNHEY and CDR2 SMNVEV (reference sequence). This CDR3 contains 16 residues. The CDR3 sequence: CASSPQGPRLDNEQFF. The DNA of the CDR3 is TGTGCCAGCAGTCCCCAGGGTCCCCGTCTTGACAATGAGCAGTTCTTC.

The chain employs TRBV5-5 and TRBJ2-3, with D perhaps TRBD2 (5 bases). CDR3 length equals 15 residues. Germline CDR1 SGHKS, CDR2 YYEKEE (reference sequence). V was trimmed by 0 bases and J by 0 bases, leaving 8 bases between them. CDR3 sequence (DNA): TGTGCCAGCAGCTTGGACGGAGGAAGCACAGATACGCAGTATTTT. Amino acids: CASSLDGGSTDTQYF.